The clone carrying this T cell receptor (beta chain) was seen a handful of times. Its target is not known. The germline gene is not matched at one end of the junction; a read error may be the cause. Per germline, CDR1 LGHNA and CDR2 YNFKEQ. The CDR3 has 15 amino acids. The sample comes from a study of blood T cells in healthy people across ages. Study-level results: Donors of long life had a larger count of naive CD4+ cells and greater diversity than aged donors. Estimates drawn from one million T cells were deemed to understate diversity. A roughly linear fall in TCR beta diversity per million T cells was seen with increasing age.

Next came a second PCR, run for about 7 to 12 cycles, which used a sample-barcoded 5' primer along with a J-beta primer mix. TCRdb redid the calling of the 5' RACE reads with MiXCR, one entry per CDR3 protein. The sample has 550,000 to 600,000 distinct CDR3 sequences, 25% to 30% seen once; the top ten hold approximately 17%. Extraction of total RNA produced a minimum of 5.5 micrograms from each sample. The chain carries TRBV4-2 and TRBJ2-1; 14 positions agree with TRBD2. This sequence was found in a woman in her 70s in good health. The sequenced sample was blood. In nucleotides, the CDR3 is TGTGCCAGTAGCCAAGGACTAGCGGGGGGAAATGAGCAGTTCTTC. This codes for CASSQGLAGGNEQFF.